The rows below give T cell receptor beta chains drawn from one sample of a study of T cell responses to AZD1222 COVID-19 vaccine. Sequencing was performed with immunoSEQ multiplex PCR; in TCRdb, only in-frame clones are kept and a portion is missing. This table has about 140,000 clones, more than 90% appearing once. The material sequenced was peripheral blood, taken on day 0 of AZD1222 vaccination. These receptors came from an adult in good health. CDR3s include the opening cysteine and the closing phenylalanine or tryptophan. A D gene is named only where the DNA matches it firmly. Size is omitted from some rows. Given values are once, few, many or a class for expanded clones.

v_call,clone_size,cdr3_length,d_call,j_call,cdr3_aa,cdr3_nt
TRBV10-3,NA,16,TRBD2,TRBJ2-1,CAITQRERESYNEQFF,TGTGCCATCACCCAAAGGGAGCGGGAGAGCTACAATGAGCAGTTCTTC
TRBV11-2,once,16,NA,TRBJ1-5,CASSLGRLSSNQPQHF,TGTGCCAGCAGCCTGGGGCGGCTCAGTAGCAATCAGCCCCAGCATTTT
TRBV5-1,NA,13,NA,TRBJ1-1,CASSLEPDTEAFF,TGCGCCAGCAGCTTGGAACCGGACACTGAAGCTTTCTTT
TRBV2,NA,15,NA,TRBJ1-1,CASSVQRVGNTEAFF,TGTGCCAGCAGTGTTCAGAGGGTCGGAAACACTGAAGCTTTCTTT
TRBV7-9,NA,16,NA,TRBJ1-1,CASSPGGRRVNTEAFF,TGTGCCAGCAGCCCCGGGGGGAGGCGGGTAAACACTGAAGCTTTCTTT
TRBV4-2,NA,17,NA,TRBJ2-3,CASSQRPPSSRADTQYF,TGTGCCAGCAGCCAAAGGCCCCCTTCCTCGAGAGCAGATACGCAGTATTTT
TRBV15,NA,13,TRBD1,TRBJ1-1,CATSRDRQGGAFF,TGTGCCACCAGCAGAGATAGGCAGGGGGGAGCTTTCTTT
TRBV21-1,NA,20,NA,TRBJ1-5,CASSKIVGDNFNHGNQPQHF,TGTGCCAGCAGCAAGATCGTGGGGGACAACTTTAACCATGGCAATCAGCCCCAGCATTTT
TRBV9,NA,14,NA,TRBJ2-1,CASSLAPPGDEQFF,TGTGCCAGCAGCCTGGCCCCTCCCGGCGATGAGCAGTTCTTC
TRBV5-1,NA,14,NA,TRBJ1-5,CASSFGTGNQPQHF,TGCGCCAGCAGCTTCGGGACTGGCAATCAGCCCCAGCATTTT
TRBV11-3,NA,14,NA,TRBJ2-4,CASSLGGQSDIQYF,TGTGCCAGCAGCTTGGGGGGACAGAGTGACATTCAGTACTTC
TRBV5-8,NA,14,TRBD1,TRBJ2-7,CASRARGISYEQYF,TGTGCCAGCAGGGCCAGGGGGATCTCCTACGAGCAGTACTTC
TRBV12-3/TRBV12-4,NA,13,NA,TRBJ2-2,CASLRSGTGELFF,TGTGCCAGCCTCCGTAGCGGCACCGGGGAGCTGTTTTTT
TRBV10-3,NA,15,NA,TRBJ2-2,CAISVVGGGPGELFF,TGTGCCATCAGTGTCGTGGGGGGAGGTCCCGGGGAGCTGTTTTTT
TRBV19,NA,15,TRBD2,TRBJ2-7,CASSIAAGAGYEQYF,TGTGCCAGTAGTATAGCGGCGGGAGCTGGTTACGAGCAGTACTTC
TRBV27,NA,16,TRBD2,TRBJ2-3,CASSLWGGGAGDTQYF,TGTGCCAGCAGTTTATGGGGCGGGGGGGCTGGAGATACGCAGTATTTT
TRBV19,NA,14,TRBD1,TRBJ1-4,CASSEGQGYEKLFF,TGTGCCAGTAGTGAAGGACAGGGCTATGAAAAACTGTTTTTT
TRBV29-1,NA,15,TRBD2,TRBJ2-3,CSVLILAGVADTQYF,TGCAGCGTACTCATTCTAGCGGGAGTGGCAGATACGCAGTATTTT
TRBV19,NA,15,TRBD1,TRBJ2-2,CASTLTGKYTGELFF,TGTGCCAGTACCCTGACAGGGAAGTACACCGGGGAGCTGTTTTTT
TRBV19,NA,15,TRBD1,TRBJ2-7,CASSIRGQGPYEQYF,TGTGCCAGTAGTATTCGGGGACAGGGTCCCTACGAGCAGTACTTC
TRBV7-9,NA,14,TRBD1,TRBJ1-1,CASSLDRGWTEAFF,TGTGCCAGCAGCTTAGACAGGGGCTGGACTGAAGCTTTCTTT
TRBV27,NA,14,TRBD1,TRBJ1-1,CASRGDRDPTEAFF,TGTGCCAGCAGGGGGGACAGGGATCCTACTGAAGCTTTCTTT
TRBV30,once,14,NA,TRBJ2-1,CAWSLGGSGGQQFF,TGTGCCTGGAGCCTTGGTGGCTCCGGGGGGCAGCAGTTCTTC
TRBV18,NA,17,TRBD1,TRBJ1-6,CASSLPGQFSYNSPLHF,TGTGCCAGCTCACTCCCGGGACAGTTCTCCTATAATTCACCCCTCCACTTT
TRBV3-1/TRBV3-2,NA,15,TRBD1,TRBJ1-2,CASSQGPNRGYGYTF,TGTGCCAGCAGCCAAGGTCCTAACAGGGGCTATGGCTACACCTTC
TRBV27,NA,16,TRBD2,TRBJ2-7,CASSFSGGNSPYEQYF,TGTGCCAGCAGTTTCTCGGGGGGAAATAGCCCCTACGAGCAGTACTTC
TRBV5-6,NA,16,NA,TRBJ1-5,CASSLWGEGIHQPQHF,TGTGCCAGCAGCTTGTGGGGTGAGGGAATTCATCAGCCCCAGCATTTT
TRBV7-7,NA,15,TRBD1,TRBJ2-7,CASSLEQGASYEQYF,TGTGCCAGCAGCTTAGAACAGGGGGCATCCTACGAGCAGTACTTC
TRBV27,NA,19,NA,TRBJ1-4,CASSPPRGRGYATNEKLFF,TGTGCCAGCAGTCCCCCACGAGGCAGGGGCTACGCAACTAATGAAAAACTGTTTTTT
TRBV4-2,NA,16,TRBD1,TRBJ1-2,CASRPGGTGTNYGYTF,TGTGCCAGCAGACCAGGGGGGACAGGGACTAACTATGGCTACACCTTC
TRBV29-1,NA,13,TRBD2,TRBJ2-3,CSVLAGETDTQYF,TGCAGCGTTCTAGCGGGAGAGACAGATACGCAGTATTTT
TRBV7-8,NA,15,NA,TRBJ1-1,CASSPLRGASTEAFF,TGTGCCAGCAGCCCACTGCGCGGGGCGAGCACTGAAGCTTTCTTT
TRBV6-2/TRBV6-3,NA,16,NA,TRBJ1-1,CASSYDSRNGNTEAFF,TGTGCCAGCAGTTACGACAGTAGGAATGGGAACACTGAAGCTTTCTTT
TRBV6-5,NA,13,NA,TRBJ2-5,CASSYSGRETQYF,TGTGCCAGCAGTTACTCGGGAAGAGAGACCCAGTACTTC